The clone carrying this T cell receptor (beta chain) was seen a few times. This CDR3 contains 13 residues. V was clipped by 5 bases and J by 5 bases, with 10 bases between them. The germline CDR1 and CDR2 sequences are SEHNR and FQNEAQ (reference sequence). For the second PCR, which ran for roughly 6 to 12 cycles, a sample-barcoded 5' primer and a J-beta primer mix were used. Using its own MiXCR run on the 5' RACE reads, TCRdb lists one record per CDR3 protein. Of approximately 1,700,000 distinct CDR3 sequences in the sample, around 40% were seen once. This entry is derived from a study of blood T cells in healthy people across ages.

The sequencing input was blood. The sequence came from a human donor in good health. V and J are TRBV7-9 and TRBJ1-5; maybe TRBD1 (5 bases). The CDR3 DNA reads TGTGCCAGCAGCGACGGAGGGGATCAGCCCCAGCATTTT. As protein: CASSDGGDQPQHF.